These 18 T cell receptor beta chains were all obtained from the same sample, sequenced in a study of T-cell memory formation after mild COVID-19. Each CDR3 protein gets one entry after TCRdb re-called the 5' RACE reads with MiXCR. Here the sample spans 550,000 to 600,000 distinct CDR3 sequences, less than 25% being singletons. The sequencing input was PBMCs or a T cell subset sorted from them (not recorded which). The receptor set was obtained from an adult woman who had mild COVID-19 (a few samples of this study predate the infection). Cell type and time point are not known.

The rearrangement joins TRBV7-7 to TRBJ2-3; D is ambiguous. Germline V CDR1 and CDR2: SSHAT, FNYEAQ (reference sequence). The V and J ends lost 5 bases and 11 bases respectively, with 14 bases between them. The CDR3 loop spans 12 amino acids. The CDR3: CASSPDRTMQYF. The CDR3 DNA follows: TGTGCCAGCAGCCCTGATAGGACGATGCAGTATTTT.

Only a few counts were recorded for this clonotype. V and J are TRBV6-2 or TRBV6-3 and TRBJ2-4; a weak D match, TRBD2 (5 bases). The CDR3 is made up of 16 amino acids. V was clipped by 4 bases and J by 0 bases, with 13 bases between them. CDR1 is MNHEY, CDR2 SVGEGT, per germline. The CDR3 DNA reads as TGTGCCAGCAGTTCCGTAGCGAGACTAGCCAAAAACATTCAGTACTTC. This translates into CASSSVARLAKNIQYF.

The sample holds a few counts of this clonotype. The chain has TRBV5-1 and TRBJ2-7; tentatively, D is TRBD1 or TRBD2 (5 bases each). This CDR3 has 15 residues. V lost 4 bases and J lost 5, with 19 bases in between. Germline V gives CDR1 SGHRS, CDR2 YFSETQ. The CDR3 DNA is TGCGCCAGCAGCCCCTCATGGGGGTTAAACCACGAGCAGTACTTC. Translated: CASSPSWGLNHEQYF.

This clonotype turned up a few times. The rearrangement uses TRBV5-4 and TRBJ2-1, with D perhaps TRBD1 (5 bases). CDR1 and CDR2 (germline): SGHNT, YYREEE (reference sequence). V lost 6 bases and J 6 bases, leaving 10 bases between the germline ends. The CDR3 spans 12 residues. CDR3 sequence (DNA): TGTGCCAGCAAAACAGACAGCAATGAGCAGTTCTTC. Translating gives CASKTDSNEQFF.

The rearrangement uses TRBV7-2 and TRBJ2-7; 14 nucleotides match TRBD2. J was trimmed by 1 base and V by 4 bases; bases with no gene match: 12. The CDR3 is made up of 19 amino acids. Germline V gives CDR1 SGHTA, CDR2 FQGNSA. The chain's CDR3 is CASSSKPFGLAGGSYEQYF. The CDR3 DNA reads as TGTGCCAGCAGCTCGAAGCCCTTCGGACTAGCGGGAGGTTCCTACGAGCAGTACTTC.

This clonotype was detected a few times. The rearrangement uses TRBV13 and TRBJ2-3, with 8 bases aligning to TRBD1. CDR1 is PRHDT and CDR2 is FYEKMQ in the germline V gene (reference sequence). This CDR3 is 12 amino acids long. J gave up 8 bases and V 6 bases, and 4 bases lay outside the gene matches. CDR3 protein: CASRDRAGTQYF. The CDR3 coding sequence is TGTGCCAGCAGGGACAGGGCGGGTACGCAGTATTTT.

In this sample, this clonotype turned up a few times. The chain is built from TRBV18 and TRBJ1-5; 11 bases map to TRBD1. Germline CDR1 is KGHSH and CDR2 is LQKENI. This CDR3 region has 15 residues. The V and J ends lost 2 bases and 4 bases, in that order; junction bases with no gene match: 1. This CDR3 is CASSPGQGANQPQHF. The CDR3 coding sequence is TGTGCCAGCTCACCAGGACAGGGGGCGAATCAGCCCCAGCATTTT.

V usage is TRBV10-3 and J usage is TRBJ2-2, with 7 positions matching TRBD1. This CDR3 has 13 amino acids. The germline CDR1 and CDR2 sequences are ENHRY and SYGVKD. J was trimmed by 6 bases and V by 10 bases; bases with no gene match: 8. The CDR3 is CATRQGHPGELFF. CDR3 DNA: TGTGCCACCAGACAGGGCCACCCCGGGGAGCTGTTTTTT.

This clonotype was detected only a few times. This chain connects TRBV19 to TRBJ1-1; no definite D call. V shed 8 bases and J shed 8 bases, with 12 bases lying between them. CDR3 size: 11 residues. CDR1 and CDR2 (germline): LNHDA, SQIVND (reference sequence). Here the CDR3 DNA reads TGTGCCAGTTCCCGGGCGTGGGAAGCTTTCTTT. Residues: CASSRAWEAFF. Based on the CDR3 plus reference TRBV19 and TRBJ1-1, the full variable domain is DGGITQSPKYLFRKEGQNVTLSCEQNLNHDAMYWYRQDPGQGLRLIYYSQIVNDFQKGDIAEGYSVSREKKESFPLTVTSAQKNPTAFYLCASSRAWEAFFGQGTRLTVV.

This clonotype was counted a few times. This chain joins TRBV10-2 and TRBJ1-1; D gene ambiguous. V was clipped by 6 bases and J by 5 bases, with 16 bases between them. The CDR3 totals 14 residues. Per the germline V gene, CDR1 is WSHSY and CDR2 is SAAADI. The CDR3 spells CASSRERVGTEAFF. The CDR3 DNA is TGCGCCAGCAGCCGTGAGAGGGTTGGGACTGAAGCTTTCTTT.

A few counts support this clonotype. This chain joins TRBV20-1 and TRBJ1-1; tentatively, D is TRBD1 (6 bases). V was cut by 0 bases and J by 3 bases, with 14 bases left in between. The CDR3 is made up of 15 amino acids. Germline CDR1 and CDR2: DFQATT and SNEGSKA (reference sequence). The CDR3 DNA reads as TGCAGTGCTAGAGAGGGCACCCCAGGGGACACTGAAGCTTTCTTT. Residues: CSAREGTPGDTEAFF.

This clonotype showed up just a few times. The CDR3 region is CASSPTTAYYEQYF. The CDR3 coding sequence is TGTGCCAGCAGTCCGACGACAGCCTACTACGAGCAGTACTTC. The chain employs TRBV12-3 or TRBV12-4 and TRBJ2-7; D perhaps matches TRBD1 (5 bases). V gave up 5 bases and J gave up 3 bases, with 14 bases separating them. The CDR3 consists of 14 residues.

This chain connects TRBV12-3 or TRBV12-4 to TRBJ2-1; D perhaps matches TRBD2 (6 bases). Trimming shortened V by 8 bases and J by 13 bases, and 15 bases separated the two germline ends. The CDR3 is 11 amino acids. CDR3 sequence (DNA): TGTGCCAGCGGATGGACTAACCTACAGTTCTTC. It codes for CASGWTNLQFF.

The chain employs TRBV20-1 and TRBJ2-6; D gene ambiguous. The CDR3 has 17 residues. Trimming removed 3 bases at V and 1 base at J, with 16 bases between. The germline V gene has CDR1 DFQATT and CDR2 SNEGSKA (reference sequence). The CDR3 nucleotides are TGCAGTGCTAGTCGGTCAGGCGTTACATCTGGGGCCAACGTCCTGACTTTC. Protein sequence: CSASRSGVTSGANVLTF.

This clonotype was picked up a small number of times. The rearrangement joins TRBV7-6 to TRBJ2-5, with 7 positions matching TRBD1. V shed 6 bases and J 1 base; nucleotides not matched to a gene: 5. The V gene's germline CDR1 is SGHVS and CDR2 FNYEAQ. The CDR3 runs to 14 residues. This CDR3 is CASRLGTVQETQYF. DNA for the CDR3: TGTGCCAGCAGGTTGGGGACAGTCCAAGAGACCCAGTACTTC.

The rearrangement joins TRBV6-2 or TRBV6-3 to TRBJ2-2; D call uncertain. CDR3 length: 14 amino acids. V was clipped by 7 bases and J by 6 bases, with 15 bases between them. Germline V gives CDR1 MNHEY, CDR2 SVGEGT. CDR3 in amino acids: CASTTYQWAGELFF. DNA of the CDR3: TGTGCCAGCACCACGTATCAATGGGCCGGGGAGCTGTTTTTT.

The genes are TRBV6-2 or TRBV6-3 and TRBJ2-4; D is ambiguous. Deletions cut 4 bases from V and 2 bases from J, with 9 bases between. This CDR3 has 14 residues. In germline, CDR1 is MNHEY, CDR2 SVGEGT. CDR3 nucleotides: TGTGCCAGCAGTTTCCGGGCTCCCAAAAACATTCAGTACTTC. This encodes CASSFRAPKNIQYF.

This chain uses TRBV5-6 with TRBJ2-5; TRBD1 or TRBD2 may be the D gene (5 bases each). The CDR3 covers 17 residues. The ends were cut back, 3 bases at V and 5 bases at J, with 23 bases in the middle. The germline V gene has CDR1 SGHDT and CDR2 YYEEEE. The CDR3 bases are TGTGCCAGCAGCTCCCCCATAGGGGACGGGGTCCGGGAGACCCAGTACTTC. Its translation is CASSSPIGDGVRETQYF.